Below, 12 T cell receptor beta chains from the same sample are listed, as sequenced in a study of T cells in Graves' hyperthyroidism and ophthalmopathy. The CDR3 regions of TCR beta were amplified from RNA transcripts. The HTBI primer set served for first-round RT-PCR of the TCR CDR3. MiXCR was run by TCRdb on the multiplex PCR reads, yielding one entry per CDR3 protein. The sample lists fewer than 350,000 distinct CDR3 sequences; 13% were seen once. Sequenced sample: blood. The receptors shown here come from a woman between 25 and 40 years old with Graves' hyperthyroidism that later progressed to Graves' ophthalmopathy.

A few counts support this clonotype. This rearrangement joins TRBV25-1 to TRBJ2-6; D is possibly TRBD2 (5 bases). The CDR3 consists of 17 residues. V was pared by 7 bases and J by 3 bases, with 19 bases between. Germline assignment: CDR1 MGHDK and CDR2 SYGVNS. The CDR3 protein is CASKSGFVPRGANVLTF. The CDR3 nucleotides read TGTGCCAGCAAATCGGGGTTTGTGCCCCGTGGGGCCAACGTCCTGACTTTC.

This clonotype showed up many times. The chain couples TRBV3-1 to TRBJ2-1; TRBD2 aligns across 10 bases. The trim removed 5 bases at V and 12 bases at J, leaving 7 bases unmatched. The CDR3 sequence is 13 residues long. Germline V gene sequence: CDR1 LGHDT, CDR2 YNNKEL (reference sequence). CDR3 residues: CASSLGLAQSQFF. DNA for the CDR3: TGTGCCAGCAGCTTGGGACTAGCGCAATCGCAGTTCTTC.

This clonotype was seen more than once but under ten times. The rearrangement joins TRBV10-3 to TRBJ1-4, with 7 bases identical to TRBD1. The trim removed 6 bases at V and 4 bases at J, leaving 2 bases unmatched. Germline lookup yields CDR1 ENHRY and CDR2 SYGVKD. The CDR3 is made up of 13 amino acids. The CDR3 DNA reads TGTGCCATCAGAGACAGGGTTAATGAAAAACTGTTTTTT. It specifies CAIRDRVNEKLFF.

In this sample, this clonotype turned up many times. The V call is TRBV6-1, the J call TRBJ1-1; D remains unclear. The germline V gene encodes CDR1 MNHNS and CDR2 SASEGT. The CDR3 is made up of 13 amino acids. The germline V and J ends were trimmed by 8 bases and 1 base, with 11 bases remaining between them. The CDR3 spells CASGQDGNTEAFF. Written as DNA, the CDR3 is TGTGCCAGCGGGCAAGACGGGAACACTGAAGCTTTCTTT.

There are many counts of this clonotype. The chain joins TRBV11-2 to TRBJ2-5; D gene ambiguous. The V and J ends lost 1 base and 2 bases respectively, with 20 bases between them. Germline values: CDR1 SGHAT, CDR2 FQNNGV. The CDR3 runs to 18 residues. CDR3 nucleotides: TGTGCCAGCAGCTTAGTTGGAAAGACGGAGTCGGAACAAGAGACCCAGTACTTC. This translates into CASSLVGKTESEQETQYF.

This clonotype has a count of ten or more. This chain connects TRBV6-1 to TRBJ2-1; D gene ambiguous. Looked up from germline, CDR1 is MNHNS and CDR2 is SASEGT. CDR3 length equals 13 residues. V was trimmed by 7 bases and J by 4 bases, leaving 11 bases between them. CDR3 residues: CASTSLKYNEQFF. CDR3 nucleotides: TGTGCCAGCACCTCATTGAAATACAATGAGCAGTTCTTC.

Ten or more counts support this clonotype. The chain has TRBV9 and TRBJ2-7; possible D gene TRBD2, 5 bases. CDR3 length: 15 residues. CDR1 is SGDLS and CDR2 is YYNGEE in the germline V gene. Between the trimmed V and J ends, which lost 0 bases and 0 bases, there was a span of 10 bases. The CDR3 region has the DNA TGTGCCAGCAGCGTAGGGGAAGGGAGCTCCTACGAGCAGTACTTC. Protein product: CASSVGEGSSYEQYF.

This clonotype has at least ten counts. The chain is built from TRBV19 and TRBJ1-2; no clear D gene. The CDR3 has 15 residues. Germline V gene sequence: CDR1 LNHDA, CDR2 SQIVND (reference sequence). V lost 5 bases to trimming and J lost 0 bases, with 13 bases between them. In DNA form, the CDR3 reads TGTGCCAGTAGTTGGACCCCGAGGACTAACTATGGCTACACCTTC. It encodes CASSWTPRTNYGYTF.

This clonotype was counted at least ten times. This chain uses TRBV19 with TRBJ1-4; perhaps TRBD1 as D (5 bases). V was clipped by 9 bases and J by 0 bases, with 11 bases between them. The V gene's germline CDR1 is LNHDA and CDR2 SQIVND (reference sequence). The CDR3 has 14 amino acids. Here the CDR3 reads CASRQIATNEKLFF. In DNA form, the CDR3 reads TGTGCCAGCCGACAGATTGCAACTAATGAAAAACTGTTTTTT.

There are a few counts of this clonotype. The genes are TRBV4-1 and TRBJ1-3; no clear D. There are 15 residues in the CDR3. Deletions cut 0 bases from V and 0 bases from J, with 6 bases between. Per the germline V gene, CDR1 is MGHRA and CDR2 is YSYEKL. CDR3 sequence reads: CASSQDRYSGNTIYF. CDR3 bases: TGCGCCAGCAGCCAAGACAGATACTCTGGAAACACCATATATTTT.

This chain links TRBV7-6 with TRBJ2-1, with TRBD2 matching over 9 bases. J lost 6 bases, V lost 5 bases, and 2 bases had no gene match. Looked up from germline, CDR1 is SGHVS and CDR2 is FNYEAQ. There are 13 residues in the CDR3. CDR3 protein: CASSPSGINEQFF. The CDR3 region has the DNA TGTGCCAGCAGCCCTAGCGGGATCAATGAGCAGTTCTTC.

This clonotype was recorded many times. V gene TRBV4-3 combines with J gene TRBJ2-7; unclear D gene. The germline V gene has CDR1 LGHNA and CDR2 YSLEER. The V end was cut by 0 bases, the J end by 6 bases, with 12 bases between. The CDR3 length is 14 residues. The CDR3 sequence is CASSQEVGVGEQYF. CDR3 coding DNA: TGCGCCAGCAGCCAAGAGGTCGGAGTAGGCGAGCAGTACTTC.